The 19 T cell receptor beta chains listed next were all sequenced from one sample in a study of naive and memory T cell subsets. An equimolar mix of two oligonucleotides served as the beta constant-region primer for TRBC1 and TRBC2. MiXCR, run by TCRdb on the UMI-ligation and nested PCR reads, gives a single entry per CDR3 protein. The sample yields 140,000 to 150,000 distinct CDR3 sequences, about a sixth seen once. The specimen was naive CD4+ T cells from blood. The receptors were sampled from a human donor in good health.

In its sample, this clonotype was seen a few times. V and J are TRBV12-3 or TRBV12-4 and TRBJ1-2; 7 nucleotides align to TRBD1. Trimming removed 4 bases from V and 0 bases from J; junction bases left unmatched: 5. This CDR3 has 15 amino acids. The DNA of the CDR3 is TGTGCCAGCAGTTCCTACAGGGGCACTAACTATGGCTACACCTTC. It yields the protein CASSSYRGTNYGYTF.

This clonotype was observed a few times. This chain joins TRBV29-1 and TRBJ2-7, with 8 bases lining up with TRBD1. CDR1 SQVTM and CDR2 ANQGSEA come from the germline V gene. Trimming cost V 4 bases and J 0 bases; bases outside gene matches: 2. The CDR3 is 13 residues long. CDR3 protein: CSVVDRGSYEQYF. In DNA form, the CDR3 reads TGCAGCGTTGTCGACAGGGGCTCCTACGAGCAGTACTTC.

This clonotype appeared a few times. This rearrangement joins TRBV2 to TRBJ2-2; 9 bases are a match to TRBD2. J was trimmed by 5 bases and V by 7 bases; bases with no gene match: 8. CDR3 size: 15 residues. Germline V gene lookup returns CDR1 SNHLY and CDR2 FYNNEI. For the CDR3, the DNA is TGTGCCAGCAAAGGACCTAGCGGGATAACCGGGGAGCTGTTTTTT. Its translation is CASKGPSGITGELFF.

This clonotype was seen a few times. The J gene is TRBJ2-3, the V gene TRBV28; 8 nucleotides agree with TRBD1. This CDR3 is 16 amino acids long. Germline trimming cut 3 bases from V and 2 bases from J; bases unmatched to any gene: 7. Per germline, CDR1 MDHEN and CDR2 SYDVKM. In DNA, the CDR3 is TGTGCCAGCAGTTTTAGTCAGGGGGCTAACACAGATACGCAGTATTTT. It yields the protein CASSFSQGANTDTQYF.

The chain employs TRBV7-2 and TRBJ2-3; the D is unclear. The V end lost 4 bases, the J end lost 5 bases, and 7 bases lay between the germline ends. Per the germline V gene, CDR1 is SGHTA and CDR2 is FQGNSA. The CDR3 spans 12 residues. The CDR3 DNA is TGTGCCAGCAGCTCCGGCAGAGATACGCAGTATTTT. It is translated as CASSSGRDTQYF.

The chain joins TRBV6-2 or TRBV6-3 to TRBJ2-3; D call uncertain. CDR3 size: 11 residues. V lost 8 bases, J lost 9 bases, and 12 bases lay in between. Germline CDR1 and CDR2: MNHEY and SVGEGT. The CDR3 sequence: CASSPSSTQYF. The CDR3 nucleotides read TGTGCCAGCTCCCCCTCGTCGACGCAGTATTTT.

The chain recombines TRBV7-9 with TRBJ2-3; D possibly uses TRBD1 or TRBD2 (5 bases each). Looked up from germline, CDR1 is SEHNR and CDR2 is FQNEAQ (reference sequence). Trimming left V 5 bases short and J 3 bases short, with 15 bases between. CDR3 length: 15 residues. CDR3 sequence: CASSKPGRLTDTQYF. The CDR3 DNA reads TGTGCCAGCAGCAAACCGGGACGGCTAACAGATACGCAGTATTTT. Supplemented by reference TRBV7-9 and TRBJ2-3, the full variable domain reads DTGVSQNPRHKITKRGQNVTFRCDPISEHNRLYWYRQTLGQGPEFLTYFQNEAQLEKSRLLSDRFSAERPKGSFSTLEIQRTEQGDSAMYLCASSKPGRLTDTQYFGPGTRLTVL.

This clonotype was counted a single time. The J gene is TRBJ2-5, the V gene TRBV20-1; 7 bases agree with TRBD2. There are 13 residues in the CDR3. Germline V gene data show CDR1 as DFQATT and CDR2 as SNEGSKA (reference sequence). The J segment lost 5 bases and the V segment lost 2 bases, leaving 5 bases of the junction unmatched. CDR3 amino acids: CSARRAGKETQYF. The DNA for the CDR3 is TGCAGTGCTAGAAGAGCGGGAAAGGAGACCCAGTACTTC.

This clonotype has just a few counts. The rearrangement uses TRBV15 and TRBJ2-7; a weak D match, TRBD1 (6 bases). V was clipped by 3 bases and J by 0 bases, with 21 bases between them. Germline V gives CDR1 LNHNV, CDR2 YYDKDF (reference sequence). The CDR3 covers 18 residues. The CDR3 protein is CATSSKPVQGRGSYEQYF. The CDR3 region has the DNA TGTGCCACCAGCAGTAAGCCAGTACAGGGCCGGGGCTCCTACGAGCAGTACTTC.

This clonotype has just a few counts. The chain employs TRBV7-3 and TRBJ2-1; D perhaps matches TRBD2 (6 bases). The CDR3 is 14 residues long. CDR1 is SGHTA and CDR2 is FQGTGA in the germline V gene. Trimming took off 5 bases at V and 5 bases at J, with 13 bases between the two ends. The chain's CDR3 is CASSRGSTDNEQFF. As DNA, the CDR3 is TGTGCCAGCAGCCGGGGGAGTACGGACAATGAGCAGTTCTTC.

This chain joins TRBV20-1 and TRBJ2-3, with D hard to call. From germline, CDR1 is DFQATT and CDR2 SNEGSKA (reference sequence). The CDR3 has 14 amino acids. V lost 1 base to trimming and J lost 2 bases, with 10 bases between them. The CDR3 spells CSARANRVTDTQYF. The DNA for the CDR3 is TGCAGTGCTAGAGCTAACCGAGTCACAGATACGCAGTATTTT.

This clonotype has a count of ten or more. For the CDR3, the DNA is TGTGCCAGCAGTCGGACAGGGGGCTACAATTTCCCTACAAACGGGGAGCTGTTTTTT. It encodes CASSRTGGYNFPTNGELFF. The chain recombines TRBV5-4 with TRBJ2-2; 11 nucleotides agree with TRBD1. This CDR3 region has 19 residues. The V and J ends lost 5 bases and 7 bases, in that order; junction bases with no gene match: 19. Germline V gene data show CDR1 as SGHNT and CDR2 as YYREEE (reference sequence).

This clonotype was observed a few times. The rearrangement uses TRBV7-2 and TRBJ2-7, with D unclear. CDR3 size: 13 residues. CDR1 is SGHTA, CDR2 FQGNSA, per germline. V gave up 1 base and J gave up 3 bases, with 7 bases separating them. CDR3 in amino acids: CASSLGPLYEQYF. CDR3 DNA: TGTGCCAGCAGCTTAGGTCCCCTCTACGAGCAGTACTTC.

This clonotype was found a few times. V and J are TRBV19 and TRBJ2-5; D is possibly TRBD1 (6 bases). Germline V gives CDR1 LNHDA, CDR2 SQIVND (reference sequence). Trimming stripped 6 bases from V and 3 bases from J, with 11 bases between. The CDR3 is made up of 13 amino acids. For the CDR3, the DNA is TGTGCCAGTAGACCCTGGACAGAAGAGACCCAGTACTTC. Amino acid sequence: CASRPWTEETQYF.

The sample holds many counts of this clonotype. CDR3 in amino acids: CSAYRLDLSTDTQYF. DNA of the CDR3: TGCAGTGCTTACAGACTCGATTTGAGCACAGATACGCAGTATTTT. The chain links TRBV20-1 to TRBJ2-3; D gene ambiguous. Germline assignment: CDR1 DFQATT and CDR2 SNEGSKA (reference sequence). V was shortened by 5 bases and J by 0 bases, with 15 bases between the two germline ends. The CDR3 sequence is 15 residues long.

With respect to this clonotype: Since a much larger clone is just one base distant, this may be a read error. The gene calls are TRBV29-1 and TRBJ1-1; D remains ambiguous. The germline gives CDR1 SQVTM, CDR2 ANQGSEA. Trimming stripped 7 bases from V and 1 base from J, with 13 bases between. The CDR3 runs to 13 residues. CDR3 loop: CSAALRRNTEAFF. The CDR3 nucleotides are TGCAGCGCTGCGTTACGGAGGAACACTGAAGCTTTCTTT.

This clonotype was counted between two and nine times. The gene calls are TRBV20-1 and TRBJ2-5; 7 bases agree with TRBD2. Germline lookup yields CDR1 DFQATT and CDR2 SNEGSKA (reference sequence). The CDR3 covers 13 residues. The ends lost 1 base at V and 9 bases at J; junction bases unmatched: 8. The CDR3 sequence is CSARVGGEGAQYF. The DNA for the CDR3 is TGCAGTGCTAGAGTTGGCGGGGAGGGAGCCCAGTACTTC.

This clonotype appeared a few times. The chain couples TRBV7-2 to TRBJ2-3; D tentatively reads TRBD1 or TRBD2 (5 bases each). Germline-derived CDR1 and CDR2 are SGHTA and FQGNSA. This CDR3 contains 17 residues. V was cut by 2 bases and J by 7 bases, with 22 bases left in between. The CDR3 protein is CASSLLGRAERRNTQYF. CDR3 DNA: TGTGCCAGCAGCTTATTGGGACGTGCGGAACGGAGAAATACGCAGTATTTT.

CDR3 amino acids: CASTTVAGGSYEQYF. In DNA, the CDR3 is TGTGCCAGCACCACGGTGGCGGGAGGGTCCTACGAGCAGTACTTC. The gene calls are TRBV28 and TRBJ2-7; TRBD2 agrees at 9 bases. Losses at the gene ends were 7 bases for V and 1 base for J; bases not matched to a gene: 8. Germline CDR1 is MDHEN and CDR2 is SYDVKM. CDR3 length: 15 residues.